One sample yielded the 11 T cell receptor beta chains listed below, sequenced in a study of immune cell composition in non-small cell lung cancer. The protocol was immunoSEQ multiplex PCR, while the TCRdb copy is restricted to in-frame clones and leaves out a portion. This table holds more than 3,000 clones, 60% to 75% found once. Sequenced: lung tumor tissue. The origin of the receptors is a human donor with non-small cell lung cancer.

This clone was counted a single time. The CDR3 nucleotides are TGTGCCAGCAGTCTGCTGACTAGCGGGGGGGTCACCGGGGAGCTGTTTTTT. Encoded protein: CASSLLTSGGVTGELFF. The rearrangement joins TRBV28 to TRBJ2-2, with TRBD2 identical over 14 bases. Germline V CDR1 and CDR2: MDHEN, SYDVKM. This CDR3 has 17 amino acids. Trimming took 5 bases from V and 4 from J; bases not matched to a gene: 6.

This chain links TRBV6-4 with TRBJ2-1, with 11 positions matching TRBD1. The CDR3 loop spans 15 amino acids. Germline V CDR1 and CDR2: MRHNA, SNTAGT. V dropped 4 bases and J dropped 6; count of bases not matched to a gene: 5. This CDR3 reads CASSVADRGPNEQFF. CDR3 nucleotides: TGTGCCAGCAGTGTGGCGGACAGGGGGCCCAATGAGCAGTTCTTC.

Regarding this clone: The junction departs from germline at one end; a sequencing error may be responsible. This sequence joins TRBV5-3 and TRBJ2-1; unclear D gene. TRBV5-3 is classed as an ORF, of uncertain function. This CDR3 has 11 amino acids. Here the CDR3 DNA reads TGTGCCAGAAGCTTGACACTAATCGCGGTCTTC. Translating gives CARSLTLIAVF.

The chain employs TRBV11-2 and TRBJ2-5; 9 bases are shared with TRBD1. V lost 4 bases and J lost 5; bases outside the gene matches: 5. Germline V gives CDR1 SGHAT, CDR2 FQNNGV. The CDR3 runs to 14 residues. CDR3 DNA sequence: TGTGCCAGCAGCTATCGGACAGGGGTGGAGACCCAGTACTTC. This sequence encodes CASSYRTGVETQYF.

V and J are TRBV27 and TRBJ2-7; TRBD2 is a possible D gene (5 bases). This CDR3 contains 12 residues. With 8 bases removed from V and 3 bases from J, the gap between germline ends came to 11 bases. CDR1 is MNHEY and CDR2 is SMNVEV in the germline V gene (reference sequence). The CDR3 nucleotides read TGTGCCAGCCTTAGCGAGCGCTACGAGCAGTACTTC. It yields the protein CASLSERYEQYF.

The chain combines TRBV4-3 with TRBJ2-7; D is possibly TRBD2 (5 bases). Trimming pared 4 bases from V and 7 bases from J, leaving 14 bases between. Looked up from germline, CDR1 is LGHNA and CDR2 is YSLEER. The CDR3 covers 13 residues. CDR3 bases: TGCGCCAGCAGCCGTTGGGGAGAAGGGGAGCAGTACTTC. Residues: CASSRWGEGEQYF.

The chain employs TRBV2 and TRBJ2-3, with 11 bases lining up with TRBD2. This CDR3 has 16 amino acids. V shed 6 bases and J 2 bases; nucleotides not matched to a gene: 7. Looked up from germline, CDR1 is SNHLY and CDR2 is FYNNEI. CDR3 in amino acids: CASRPGLAAITDTQYF. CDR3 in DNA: TGTGCCAGCAGGCCGGGACTAGCGGCGATCACAGATACGCAGTATTTT.

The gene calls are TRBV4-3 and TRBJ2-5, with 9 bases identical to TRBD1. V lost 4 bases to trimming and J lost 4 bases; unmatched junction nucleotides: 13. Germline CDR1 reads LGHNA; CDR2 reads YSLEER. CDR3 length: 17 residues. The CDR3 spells CASSRGHGGQGRETQYF. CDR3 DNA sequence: TGCGCCAGCAGCCGAGGACACGGCGGACAGGGGCGAGAGACCCAGTACTTC.

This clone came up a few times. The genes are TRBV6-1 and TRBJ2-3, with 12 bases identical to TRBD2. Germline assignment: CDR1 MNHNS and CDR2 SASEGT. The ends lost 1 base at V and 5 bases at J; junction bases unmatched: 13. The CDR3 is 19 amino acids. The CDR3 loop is CASSEVSSGGDVQGDTQYF. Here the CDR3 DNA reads TGTGCCAGCAGTGAAGTGTCTAGCGGGGGGGACGTTCAAGGAGATACGCAGTATTTT.

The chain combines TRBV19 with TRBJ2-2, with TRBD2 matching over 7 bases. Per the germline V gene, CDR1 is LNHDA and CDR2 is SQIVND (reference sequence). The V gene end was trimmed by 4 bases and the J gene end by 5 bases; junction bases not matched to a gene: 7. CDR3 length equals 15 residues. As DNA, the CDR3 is TGTGCCAGTAGTAACTCTAAGCGGGGAACCGGGGAGCTGTTTTTT. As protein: CASSNSKRGTGELFF. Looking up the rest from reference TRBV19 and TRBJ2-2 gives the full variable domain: DGGITQSPKYLFRKEGQNVTLSCEQNLNHDAMYWYRQDPGQGLRLIYYSQIVNDFQKGDIAEGYSVSREKKESFPLTVTSAQKNPTAFYLCASSNSKRGTGELFFGEGSRLTVL.

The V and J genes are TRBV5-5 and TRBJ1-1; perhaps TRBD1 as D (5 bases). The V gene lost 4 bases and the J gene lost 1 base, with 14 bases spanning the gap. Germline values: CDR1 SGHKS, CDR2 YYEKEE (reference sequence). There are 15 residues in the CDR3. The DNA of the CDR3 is TGTGCCAGCAGCCGGGGGACTCTTGAGAACACTGAAGCTTTCTTT. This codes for CASSRGTLENTEAFF.